This T cell receptor beta chain originates from a study of blood T cell repertoires in COVID-19. Study-wide context: Acute and convalescent COVID-19 specimens originated in the United States, Italy and Spain. Nucleic acid was either cDNA or gDNA, and it came from T cells, B-cell-depleted T cells, or PBMCs.

Per the study methods: Nucleated cell number was recorded as an estimate derived from reference gene primer amplification. Profiling relied on immunoSEQ multiplex PCR, and the TCRdb table lists in-frame clones only, not all of them. V and J calls plus clone size are reproduced from that table; the DNA served to infer D and trimming. Among about 190,000 clones, roughly 80% were seen once, and the ten largest hold 6% to 7%. This clone occurred a few times. This CDR3 is 14 amino acids long. The V and J ends lost 7 bases and 5 bases, in that order; junction bases with no gene match: 9. CDR1 is SGHNT and CDR2 is YYREEE in the germline V gene (reference sequence).

The chain joins TRBV5-4 to TRBJ1-5, with 7 bases fitting TRBD1. The sequence derives from a woman in her thirties or forties with acute or convalescent COVID-19. The sample comprised peripheral blood. In DNA form, the CDR3 reads TGTGCCAGCGGGGTGCAGGGGGTGGATCAGCCCCAGCATTTT. Amino acids: CASGVQGVDQPQHF.